This TCR beta chain was profiled in a study of T-cell reconstitution after alpha-beta-depleted transplantation in children. Study-wide results and caveats: Most T-cell counts and diversity one year after the transplant came from T cells that were newly produced.

Unique molecular identifiers were incorporated when the TCRbeta library was constructed. In TCRdb, the PCR reads were re-called with MiXCR into one record per CDR3 protein. The sample carries approximately 270,000 distinct CDR3 sequences, roughly 25% recorded once. A few counts support this clonotype. Its antigen is still unknown. CDR3 size: 17 residues. The V and J ends lost 4 bases and 5 bases, in that order; junction bases with no gene match: 17. Germline V gene lookup returns CDR1 SGHNT and CDR2 YYREEE (reference sequence). The sequences come from PBMCs, mostly from graft donor cells, collected 360 days after TCRalphabeta/CD19-depleted stem cell transplant. The source is a female patient aged 2-9 years who had a stem cell transplant for congenital amegakaryocytic thrombocytopenia, so the T cells may come from the graft donor. The rearrangement joins TRBV5-4 to TRBJ2-5, with TRBD1 identical over 7 bases. CDR3 in DNA: TGTGCCAGCAGCCCACCCCCAAAGACAGGGCTGTTTGAGACCCAGTACTTC. The encoded protein is CASSPPPKTGLFETQYF. The whole variable domain, filled in from reference TRBV5-4 and TRBJ2-5, reads ETGVTQSPTHLIKTRGQQVTLRCSSQSGHNTVSWYQQALGQGPQFIFQYYREEENGRGNFPPRFSGLQFPNYSSELNVNALELDDSALYLCASSPPPKTGLFETQYFGPGTRLLVL.